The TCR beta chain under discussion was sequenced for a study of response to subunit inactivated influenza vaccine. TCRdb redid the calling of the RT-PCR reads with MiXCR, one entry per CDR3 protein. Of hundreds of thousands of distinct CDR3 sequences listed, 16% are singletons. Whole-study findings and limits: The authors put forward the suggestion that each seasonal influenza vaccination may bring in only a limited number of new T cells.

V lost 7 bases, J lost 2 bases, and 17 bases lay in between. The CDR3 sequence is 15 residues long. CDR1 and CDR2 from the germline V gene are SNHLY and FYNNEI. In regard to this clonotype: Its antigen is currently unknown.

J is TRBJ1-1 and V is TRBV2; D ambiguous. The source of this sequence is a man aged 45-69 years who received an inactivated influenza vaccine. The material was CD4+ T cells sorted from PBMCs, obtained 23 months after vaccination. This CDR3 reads CASTPGGRTNTEAFF. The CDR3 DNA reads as TGTGCCAGCACCCCAGGTGGACGGACTAACACTGAAGCTTTCTTT.